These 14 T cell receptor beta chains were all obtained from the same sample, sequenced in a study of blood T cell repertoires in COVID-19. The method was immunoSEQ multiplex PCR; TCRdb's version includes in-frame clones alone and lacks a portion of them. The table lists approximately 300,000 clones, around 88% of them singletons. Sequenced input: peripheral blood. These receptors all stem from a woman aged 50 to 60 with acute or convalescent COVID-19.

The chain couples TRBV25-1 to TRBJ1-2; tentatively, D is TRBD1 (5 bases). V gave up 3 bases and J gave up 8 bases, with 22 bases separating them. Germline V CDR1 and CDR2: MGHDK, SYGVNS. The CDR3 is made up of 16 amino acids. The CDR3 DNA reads TGTGCCAGCAGTGATTCTCAGGGCCCCTTATCAAGAGGCTACACCTTC. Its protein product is CASSDSQGPLSRGYTF.

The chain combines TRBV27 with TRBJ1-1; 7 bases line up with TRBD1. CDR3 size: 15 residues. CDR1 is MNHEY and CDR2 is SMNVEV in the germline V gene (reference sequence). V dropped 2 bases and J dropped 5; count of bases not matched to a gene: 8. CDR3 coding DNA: TGTGCCAGCAGTTTAGAACAGGGGAGTTGGACTGAAGCTTTCTTT. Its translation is CASSLEQGSWTEAFF.

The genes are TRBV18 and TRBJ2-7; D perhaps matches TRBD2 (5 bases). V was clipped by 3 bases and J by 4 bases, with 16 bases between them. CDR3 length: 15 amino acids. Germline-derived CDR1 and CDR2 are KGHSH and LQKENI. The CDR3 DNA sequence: TGTGCCAGCTCACCGACCCGTCGAGGGCTGTACGAGCAGTACGTC. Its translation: CASSPTRRGLYEQYV.

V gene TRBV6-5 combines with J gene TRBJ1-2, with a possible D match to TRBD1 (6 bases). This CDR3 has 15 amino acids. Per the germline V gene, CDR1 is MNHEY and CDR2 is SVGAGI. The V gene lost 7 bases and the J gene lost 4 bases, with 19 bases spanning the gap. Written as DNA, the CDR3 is TGTGCCAGCACCCCCGTACAGGGAGAGTTCTATGGCTACACCTTC. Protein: CASTPVQGEFYGYTF.

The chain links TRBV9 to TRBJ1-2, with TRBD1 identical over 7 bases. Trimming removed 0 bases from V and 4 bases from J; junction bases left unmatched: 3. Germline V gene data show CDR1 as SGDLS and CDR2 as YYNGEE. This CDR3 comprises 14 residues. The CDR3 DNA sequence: TGTGCCAGCAGCGTAGACAGGGGAGGCTATGGCTACACCTTC. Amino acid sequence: CASSVDRGGYGYTF.

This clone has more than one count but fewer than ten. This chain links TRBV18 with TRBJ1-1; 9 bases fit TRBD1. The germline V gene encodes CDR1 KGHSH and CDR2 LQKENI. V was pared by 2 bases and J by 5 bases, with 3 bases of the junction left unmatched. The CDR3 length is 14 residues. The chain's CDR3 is CASSPTTGGTEAFF. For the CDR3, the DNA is TGTGCCAGCTCACCAACGACAGGGGGGACTGAAGCTTTCTTT.

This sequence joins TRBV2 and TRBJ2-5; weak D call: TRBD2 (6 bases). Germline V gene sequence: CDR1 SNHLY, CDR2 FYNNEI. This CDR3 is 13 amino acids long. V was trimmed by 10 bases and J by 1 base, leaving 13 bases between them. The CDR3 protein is CAISRETQETQYF. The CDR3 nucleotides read TGTGCCATTTCCCGGGAGACCCAAGAGACCCAGTACTTC.

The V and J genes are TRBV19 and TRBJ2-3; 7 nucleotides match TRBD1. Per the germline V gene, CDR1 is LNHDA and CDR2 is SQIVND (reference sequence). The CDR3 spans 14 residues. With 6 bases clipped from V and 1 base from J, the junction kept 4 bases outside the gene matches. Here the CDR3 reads CASSRQGRTDTQYF. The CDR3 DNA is TGTGCCAGTAGCCGACAGGGCCGCACAGATACGCAGTATTTT. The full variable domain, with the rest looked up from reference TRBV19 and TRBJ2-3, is DGGITQSPKYLFRKEGQNVTLSCEQNLNHDAMYWYRQDPGQGLRLIYYSQIVNDFQKGDIAEGYSVSREKKESFPLTVTSAQKNPTAFYLCASSRQGRTDTQYFGPGTRLTVL.

CDR3: CASSVGEGYEQYF. The DNA for the CDR3 is TGTGCCAGCAGCGTGGGGGAGGGCTACGAGCAGTACTTC. The genes are TRBV9 and TRBJ2-7; 7 bases line up with TRBD2. The CDR3 sequence is 13 residues long. Germline V CDR1 and CDR2: SGDLS, YYNGEE. The J segment lost 3 bases and the V segment lost 2 bases, leaving 2 bases of the junction unmatched.

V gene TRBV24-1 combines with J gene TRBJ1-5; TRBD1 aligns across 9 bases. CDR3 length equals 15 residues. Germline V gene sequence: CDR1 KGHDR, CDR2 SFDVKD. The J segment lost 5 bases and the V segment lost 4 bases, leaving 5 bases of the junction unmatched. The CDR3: CATSETGQGDQPQHF. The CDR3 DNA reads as TGTGCCACCAGTGAAACGGGACAGGGAGATCAGCCCCAGCATTTT.

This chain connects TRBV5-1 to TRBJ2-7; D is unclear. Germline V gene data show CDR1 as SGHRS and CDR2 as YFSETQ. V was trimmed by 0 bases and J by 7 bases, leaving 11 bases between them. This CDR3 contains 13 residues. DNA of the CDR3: TGCGCCAGCAGCTTGGAAATCTACGAGGAGCAGTACGTC. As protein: CASSLEIYEEQYV.

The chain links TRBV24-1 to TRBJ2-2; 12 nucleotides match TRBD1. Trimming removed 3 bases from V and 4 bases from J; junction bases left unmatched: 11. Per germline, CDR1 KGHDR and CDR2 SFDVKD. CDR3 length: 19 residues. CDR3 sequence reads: CATSDDIPGQGALTGELFF. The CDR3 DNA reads TGTGCCACCAGTGATGATATTCCGGGACAGGGGGCCCTCACCGGGGAGCTGTTTTTT.

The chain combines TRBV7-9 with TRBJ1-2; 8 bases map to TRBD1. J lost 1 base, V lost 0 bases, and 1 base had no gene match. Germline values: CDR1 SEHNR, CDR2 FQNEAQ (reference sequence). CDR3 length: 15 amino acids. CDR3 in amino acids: CASSLAQGGNYGYTF. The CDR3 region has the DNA TGTGCCAGCAGCTTAGCACAGGGGGGTAACTATGGCTACACCTTC.

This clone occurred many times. Here the CDR3 reads CAISGRAKDEKLFF. CDR3 DNA sequence: TGTGCCATCAGTGGGAGGGCCAAGGACGAAAAACTGTTTTTT. The chain employs TRBV10-3 and TRBJ1-4, with no clear D. Per the germline V gene, CDR1 is ENHRY and CDR2 is SYGVKD. With 4 bases removed from V and 8 bases from J, the gap between germline ends came to 14 bases. The CDR3 runs 14 residues.